Listed below are T cell receptor beta chains from one sample, sequenced in a study of blood T cell repertoires in COVID-19. Clones were sequenced by immunoSEQ multiplex PCR, and TCRdb holds only the in-frame ones, with some missing. The table shows about 180,000 clones, with 80% to 90% occurring only once. Sample: peripheral blood. These receptors were taken from a man younger than 30 who had recovered from COVID-19. Each CDR3 is given with its conserved first and last residue. The D gene is left open where the match is weak. Not all rows give a size; the values are once, few, many and, for expanded clones, a class.

size	V	D	J	CDR3	DNA
.	TRBV6-2/TRBV6-3	.	TRBJ2-1	CASSYSNSRNEQFF	TGTGCCAGCAGTTACTCGAACTCGAGAAATGAGCAGTTCTTC
once	TRBV19	TRBD1	TRBJ2-3	CASSIQTGITDTQYF	TGTGCCAGTAGTATACAGACAGGGATCACAGATACGCAGTATTTT
.	TRBV5-4	TRBD1	TRBJ1-5	CASSLGTGDQPQHF	TGTGCCAGCAGCTTGGGGACAGGGGATCAGCCCCAGCATTTT
.	TRBV6-5	.	TRBJ1-5	CASSRTGSKGQPQHF	TGTGCCAGCAGCCGTACAGGGAGTAAGGGTCAGCCCCAGCATTTT
.	TRBV18	TRBD1	TRBJ2-2	CASSSQGASNTGELFF	TGTGCCAGCTCTTCCCAGGGGGCCTCTAACACCGGGGAGCTGTTTTTT
.	TRBV3-1/TRBV3-2	.	TRBJ2-3	CASSQDGGEATQYF	TGTGCCAGCAGCCAAGATGGTGGGGAGGCTACGCAGTATTTT
.	TRBV2	TRBD1	TRBJ1-4	CASRFGQGANEKLFF	TGTGCCAGCAGATTTGGACAGGGGGCTAATGAAAAACTGTTTTTT
.	TRBV5-4	.	TRBJ2-1	CASSLPLAGEQFF	TGTGCCAGCAGCTTGCCCTTAGCTGGGGAGCAGTTCTTC
.	TRBV4-3	.	TRBJ2-1	CASSQVGWNEQFF	TGCGCCAGCAGCCAAGTCGGGTGGAATGAGCAGTTCTTC
.	TRBV4-1	.	TRBJ1-2	CASRGGIGYTF	TGCGCCAGCAGGGGGGGGATTGGCTACACCTTC
.	TRBV5-6	.	TRBJ2-5	CASSFSETQYF	TGTGCCAGCAGCTTCTCCGAGACCCAGTACTTC
.	TRBV20-1	TRBD1	TRBJ2-1	CSASDRVSYNEQFF	TGCAGTGCTAGTGACAGGGTCTCCTACAATGAGCAGTTCTTC
.	TRBV27	.	TRBJ1-4	CASGLENCFF	TGTGCCAGCGGACTGGAGAACTGTTTTTTT
.	TRBV24-1	.	TRBJ1-2	CATSDRTANYGYTF	TGTGCCACCAGTGATCGGACAGCTAACTATGGCTACACCTTC
once	TRBV5-1	.	TRBJ2-1	CASSLVGGGGQNEQFF	TGCGCCAGCAGCTTGGTAGGCGGAGGTGGACAGAATGAGCAGTTCTTC
many	TRBV29-1	.	TRBJ1-2	CSVLGGGYTF	TGCAGCGTTCTGGGAGGCGGCTACACCTTC
.	TRBV7-9	.	TRBJ1-3	CASSFMSSGNTIYF	TGTGCCAGCAGCTTTATGTCCTCTGGAAACACCATATATTTT
.	TRBV4-1	.	TRBJ1-2	CASSQAPSGSNYGYTF	TGCGCCAGCAGCCAGGCTCCCTCGGGGTCTAACTATGGCTACACCTTC
.	TRBV2	.	TRBJ2-2	CATTPAGNTGELFF	TGTGCCACCACCCCGGCGGGGAACACCGGGGAGCTGTTTTTT
.	TRBV7-9	.	TRBJ1-3	CASSLGGSSGSGNTIYF	TGTGCCAGCAGCTTGGGGGGATCTTCAGGTTCCGGAAACACCATATATTTT
.	TRBV14	.	TRBJ2-7	CASSVGVEVGEQYF	TGTGCCAGCAGTGTTGGCGTAGAGGTCGGCGAGCAGTACTTC
.	TRBV5-1	TRBD1	TRBJ1-1	CASSFGQGVGTEAFF	TGCGCCAGCAGCTTCGGTCAGGGGGTTGGCACTGAAGCTTTCTTT
once	TRBV18	TRBD1	TRBJ2-5	CASSRGGLETQYF	TGTGCCAGCTCGCGAGGGGGCTTGGAGACCCAGTACTTC
once	TRBV19	.	TRBJ1-5	CASSIETDRWPQHF	TGTGCCAGTAGTATTGAAACAGATCGATGGCCCCAGCATTTT
.	TRBV6-5	TRBD1	TRBJ1-2	CASTPGGGLVGYTF	TGTGCCAGCACCCCAGGGGGCGGACTAGTTGGCTACACCTTC